The next 16 T cell receptor beta chains were all read from a single sample in a study of response to subunit inactivated influenza vaccine. TCRdb re-called the RT-PCR reads through MiXCR, storing one row per CDR3 protein. The sample yields roughly 150,000 distinct CDR3 sequences, about a tenth seen once. The sample in question was non-naive T cells sorted from PBMCs, obtained 45 days after vaccination. These receptors originate from a man in his forties or fifties who received an inactivated influenza vaccine.

This clonotype came up a few times. The V call is TRBV24-1, the J call TRBJ2-6, with 9 bases aligning to TRBD2. This CDR3 spans 17 amino acids. V shed 2 bases, J shed 0 bases, and the junction held 1 base outside the gene matches. The germline gives CDR1 KGHDR, CDR2 SFDVKD. DNA for the CDR3: TGTGCCACCAGTGATTGGCGGGGGGGCTCTGGGGCCAACGTCCTGACTTTC. Translating gives CATSDWRGGSGANVLTF.

In its sample, this clonotype was seen a few times. V and J are TRBV6-2 or TRBV6-3 and TRBJ2-7, with TRBD2 identical over 11 bases. The CDR3 runs to 16 residues. CDR1 is MNHEY and CDR2 is SVGEGT in the germline V gene. V lost 0 bases to trimming and J lost 6 bases; unmatched junction nucleotides: 7. Here the CDR3 DNA reads TGTGCCAGCAGTTACTCGGGTGGACTAGCGGGTGGCGAGCAGTACTTC. Its protein product is CASSYSGGLAGGEQYF.

This clonotype was observed a few times. The V call is TRBV9, the J call TRBJ2-3; D is ambiguous. The CDR3 extends over 15 amino acids. Germline V gene sequence: CDR1 SGDLS, CDR2 YYNGEE. Trimming cost V 0 bases and J 4 bases, with 12 bases left between them. The CDR3 is CASSVAVVGSDTQYF. DNA for the CDR3: TGTGCCAGCAGCGTAGCTGTGGTGGGTTCAGATACGCAGTATTTT.

This clonotype was counted only a few times. This rearrangement joins TRBV28 to TRBJ2-7; D remains ambiguous. The germline gives CDR1 MDHEN, CDR2 SYDVKM. V shed 2 bases and J shed 2 bases, with 13 bases lying between them. The CDR3 covers 15 residues. This CDR3 is CASSLNSLSTYEQYF. In DNA form, the CDR3 reads TGTGCCAGCAGTTTAAACTCACTGTCAACCTACGAGCAGTACTTC. Complete variable domain (other parts from reference TRBV28 and TRBJ2-7): DVKVTQSSRYLVKRTGEKVFLECVQDMDHENMFWYRQDPGLGLRLIYFSYDVKMKEKGDIPEGYSVSREKKERFSLILESASTNQTSMYLCASSLNSLSTYEQYFGPGTRLTVT.

The chain combines TRBV5-6 with TRBJ2-7; 8 bases align to TRBD2. V trimming: 4 bases; J trimming: 4 bases; junction bases outside the gene matches: 4. The CDR3 is 13 amino acids. Germline V gene data show CDR1 as SGHDT and CDR2 as YYEEEE. The CDR3 here is CASSNRGGYEQYF. The CDR3 DNA reads as TGTGCCAGCAGCAACCGGGGGGGTTACGAGCAGTACTTC.

This clonotype rates as medium-sized (0.01 to 0.1%). V is TRBV7-9 and J is TRBJ2-1, with TRBD1 matching over 9 bases. CDR3 size: 15 residues. The V gene's germline CDR1 is SEHNR and CDR2 FQNEAQ (reference sequence). V was pared by 4 bases and J by 6 bases, with 7 bases of the junction left unmatched. The CDR3 spells CASSSTGGDFNEQFF. The CDR3 region has the DNA TGTGCCAGCAGCTCGACAGGGGGAGACTTCAATGAGCAGTTCTTC.

This clonotype was seen more than once but under ten times. For the CDR3, the DNA is TGCGCCAGCGGTAGGGGAGTTAACACCGGGGAGCTGTTTTTT. Translation gives CASGRGVNTGELFF. The chain combines TRBV10-1 with TRBJ2-2; D possibly uses TRBD1 or TRBD2 (5 bases each). The CDR3 covers 14 residues. In germline, CDR1 is WNHNN, CDR2 SYGVQD (reference sequence). Trimming took 8 bases from V and 2 from J, leaving 12 bases between them.

J is TRBJ2-7 and V is TRBV28; possible D gene TRBD1, 5 bases. This CDR3 comprises 18 residues. CDR1 and CDR2 from the germline V gene are MDHEN and SYDVKM. Trimming cost V 4 bases and J 3 bases, with 25 bases left between them. CDR3 region: CASSSALSTGPRYYEQYF. The CDR3 nucleotides read TGTGCCAGCAGTTCCGCCCTTTCAACAGGCCCCCGCTACTACGAGCAGTACTTC. Together with reference TRBV28 and TRBJ2-7, the CDR3 gives the full variable domain: DVKVTQSSRYLVKRTGEKVFLECVQDMDHENMFWYRQDPGLGLRLIYFSYDVKMKEKGDIPEGYSVSREKKERFSLILESASTNQTSMYLCASSSALSTGPRYYEQYFGPGTRLTVT.

The chain employs TRBV4-1 and TRBJ1-2, with a possible D match to TRBD1 (5 bases). The germline V gene encodes CDR1 MGHRA and CDR2 YSYEKL. V was trimmed by 2 bases and J by 2 bases, leaving 9 bases between them. The CDR3 is made up of 14 amino acids. Here the CDR3 DNA reads TGCGCCAGCAGCCAAAGGGACGGAAACTATGGCTACACCTTC. Translation gives CASSQRDGNYGYTF.

This chain joins TRBV4-2 and TRBJ2-3, with TRBD2 matching 8 bases. V shed 4 bases and J 3 bases; nucleotides not matched to a gene: 6. CDR3 length: 15 amino acids. Germline values: CDR1 LGHNA, CDR2 YNFKEQ. CDR3 in DNA: TGTGCCAGCAGCCTCGGGGGGGCGATTACAGATACGCAGTATTTT. As protein: CASSLGGAITDTQYF.

The chain carries TRBV5-6 and TRBJ2-7; 8 nucleotides line up with TRBD1. Per germline, CDR1 SGHDT and CDR2 YYEEEE. After removal of 0 bases from V and 3 bases from J, the junction contained 2 bases not matched to a gene. The length of the CDR3 is 14 residues. In nucleotides, the CDR3 is TGTGCCAGCAGCTTGGGGACAGGGAACTACGAGCAGTACTTC. This translates into CASSLGTGNYEQYF.

This clonotype showed up many times. CDR3 loop: CSGVLAWGNEQFF. CDR3 DNA sequence: TGCAGTGGAGTTCTAGCCTGGGGCAATGAGCAGTTCTTC. V is TRBV20-1 and J is TRBJ2-1; a possible D gene is TRBD2 (5 bases). The CDR3 loop spans 13 amino acids. V dropped 7 bases and J dropped 6 bases, with 16 bases sitting between them. CDR1 DFQATT and CDR2 SNEGSKA come from the germline V gene (reference sequence).

The chain carries TRBV6-4 and TRBJ1-2; 9 positions agree with TRBD1. The V gene end was trimmed by 0 bases and the J gene end by 8 bases; junction bases not matched to a gene: 10. CDR1 and CDR2 (germline): MRHNA, SNTAGT. The CDR3 spans 16 residues. CDR3 sequence: CASSDSAGTGSEGYTF. DNA for the CDR3: TGTGCCAGCAGTGACTCAGCCGGGACAGGGTCGGAGGGCTACACCTTC.

In this sample, this clonotype turned up many times. The V gene is TRBV5-1, the J gene TRBJ1-1; 7 bases are shared with TRBD1. Per the germline V gene, CDR1 is SGHRS and CDR2 is YFSETQ. V was pared by 0 bases and J by 6 bases, with 5 bases of the junction left unmatched. The CDR3 loop spans 14 amino acids. CDR3 region: CASSLDRGGSEAFF. The CDR3 nucleotides are TGCGCCAGCAGCTTGGACAGGGGTGGTTCTGAAGCTTTCTTT.

This clonotype was detected ten times or more. Written as DNA, the CDR3 is TGTGCCAGCAAAGTCAACAGGGCGGGGGAAAAACTGTTTTTT. Translated, it gives CASKVNRAGEKLFF. The V and J genes are TRBV7-2 and TRBJ1-4, with a tentative D call TRBD1 (6 bases). Trimming left V 7 bases short and J 8 bases short, with 17 bases between. CDR3 length: 14 residues. CDR1 is SGHTA, CDR2 FQGNSA, per germline.

This clonotype was seen a handful of times. The V call is TRBV29-1, the J call TRBJ1-1; D remains ambiguous. Trimming took off 0 bases at V and 0 bases at J, with 11 bases between the two ends. Germline assignment: CDR1 SQVTM and CDR2 ANQGSEA. This CDR3 comprises 15 residues. This CDR3 reads CSVEDRGVLNTEAFF. Here the CDR3 DNA reads TGCAGCGTTGAAGATCGAGGTGTACTGAACACTGAAGCTTTCTTT.